A single sample is the source of the 25 T cell receptor beta chains below, sequenced in a study of T cells in Graves' hyperthyroidism and ophthalmopathy. Using RNA transcripts as the source, TCR beta CDR3 regions were amplified. The HTBI primer set drove a first-round RT-PCR of the TCR CDR3. MiXCR, run by TCRdb on the multiplex PCR reads, gives a single entry per CDR3 protein. The sample lists 500,000 or so distinct CDR3 sequences, roughly a sixth occurring once. Sequenced: blood. Receptors were obtained from a woman in her twenties or thirties with Graves' ophthalmopathy.

This clonotype appeared many times. The chain uses TRBV20-1 and TRBJ2-3; D is undetermined. The CDR3 runs to 16 residues. CDR1 and CDR2 (germline): DFQATT, SNEGSKA (reference sequence). V gave up 0 bases and J gave up 1 base, with 14 bases separating them. CDR3 protein: CSARDVQSRGTDTQYF. DNA for the CDR3: TGCAGTGCTAGAGATGTGCAGAGTAGGGGCACAGATACGCAGTATTTT.

This clonotype was recorded a few times. The gene calls are TRBV7-9 and TRBJ1-4, with a tentative D call TRBD1 (5 bases). Looked up from germline, CDR1 is SEHNR and CDR2 is FQNEAQ (reference sequence). The V gene lost 1 base and the J gene lost 5 bases, with 8 bases spanning the gap. The CDR3 is made up of 14 amino acids. CDR3 sequence: CASSLGQWNEKLFF. CDR3 nucleotide sequence: TGTGCCAGCAGCTTAGGACAGTGGAATGAAAAACTGTTTTTT.

This clonotype was counted between two and nine times. Here the CDR3 DNA reads TGCGCCAGCAGCCAAGGACAGGGTAGTTCTGAAGCTTTCTTT. Amino acid sequence: CASSQGQGSSEAFF. The chain couples TRBV4-1 to TRBJ1-1; 7 nucleotides agree with TRBD1. Germline V lookup: CDR1 MGHRA, CDR2 YSYEKL. The CDR3 runs 14 residues. The V segment lost 1 base and the J segment 6 bases; nucleotides outside the gene matches: 5.

Only a few counts were recorded for this clonotype. V gene TRBV19 combines with J gene TRBJ2-1, with D tentatively TRBD1 (6 bases). Germline V CDR1 and CDR2: LNHDA, SQIVND (reference sequence). Trimming took off 6 bases at V and 6 bases at J, with 15 bases between the two ends. The CDR3 sequence is 14 residues long. CDR3 sequence: CASRGRTGSNEQFF. CDR3 coding DNA: TGTGCCAGTAGAGGCCGCACAGGGTCCAATGAGCAGTTCTTC.

The J gene is TRBJ2-5, the V gene TRBV6-1; D is unresolved. The CDR3 covers 14 residues. CDR1 and CDR2 from the germline V gene are MNHNS and SASEGT. Trimming left V 5 bases short and J 7 bases short, with 17 bases between. Here the CDR3 reads CASSSSRQSGTQYF. CDR3 coding DNA: TGTGCCAGCAGTTCGTCTCGACAATCTGGGACCCAGTACTTC.

V gene TRBV18 combines with J gene TRBJ2-2; D is perhaps TRBD1 (5 bases). The V and J ends lost 3 bases and 0 bases respectively, with 14 bases between them. Per the germline V gene, CDR1 is KGHSH and CDR2 is LQKENI. The CDR3 totals 17 residues. The chain's CDR3 is CASSPLSAGTNTGELFF. The CDR3 DNA reads TGTGCCAGCTCACCCTTAAGTGCAGGGACGAACACCGGGGAGCTGTTTTTT.

In this sample, this clonotype turned up a few times. The V gene is TRBV7-9, the J gene TRBJ2-5; weak D call: TRBD1 (5 bases). Germline assignment: CDR1 SEHNR and CDR2 FQNEAQ (reference sequence). The V gene lost 3 bases and the J gene lost 5 bases, with 13 bases spanning the gap. The CDR3 has 14 residues. In nucleotides, the CDR3 is TGTGCCAGCAGCTTTCTGGGTGCAGGGGAGACCCAGTACTTC. It encodes CASSFLGAGETQYF.

The chain employs TRBV20-1 and TRBJ2-1; TRBD2 aligns across 7 bases. This CDR3 region has 14 residues. The junction had 6 bases not matched to a gene; V was cut back by 0 bases and J by 7 bases. Germline V gives CDR1 DFQATT, CDR2 SNEGSKA (reference sequence). The chain's CDR3 is CSAREPGLQNEQFF. Written as DNA, the CDR3 is TGCAGTGCTAGAGAACCGGGACTACAAAATGAGCAGTTCTTC.

This rearrangement joins TRBV30 to TRBJ2-3, with D maybe TRBD2 (5 bases). Deletions cut 1 base from V and 6 bases from J, with 8 bases between. CDR1 and CDR2 (germline): GTSNPN, SVGIG (reference sequence). The CDR3 totals 12 residues. The DNA of the CDR3 is TGTGCCTGGAGTGCCGGGGTTGATACGCAGTATTTT. It codes for CAWSAGVDTQYF.

This clonotype was counted only a few times. The genes are TRBV12-3 or TRBV12-4 and TRBJ2-2; D unclear. Trimming stripped 6 bases from V and 6 bases from J, with 11 bases between. The CDR3 consists of 13 residues. CDR3 region: CASSRRVSGELFF. CDR3 coding DNA: TGTGCCAGCAGCCGCCGTGTGTCCGGGGAGCTGTTTTTT.

The table lists this clonotype with many counts. This sequence joins TRBV3-1 and TRBJ2-4, with D possibly TRBD2 on 6 matching bases. Trimming removed 1 base from V and 11 bases from J, with 6 bases in between. The CDR3 is 11 residues long. Per the germline V gene, CDR1 is LGHDT and CDR2 is YNNKEL (reference sequence). CDR3 residues: CASSQAGVQYF. In DNA form, the CDR3 reads TGTGCCAGCAGCCAAGCGGGGGTTCAGTACTTC.

V is TRBV5-1 and J is TRBJ2-1, with TRBD2 matching 10 bases. The CDR3 has 15 amino acids. Per germline, CDR1 SGHRS and CDR2 YFSETQ. J gave up 6 bases and V 0 bases, and 3 bases lay outside the gene matches. CDR3 DNA sequence: TGCGCCAGCAGCTTGGTAGTAGCGGGAGGCAATGAGCAGTTCTTC. Amino acid sequence: CASSLVVAGGNEQFF.

The rearrangement joins TRBV5-1 to TRBJ1-1; 8 positions agree with TRBD1. Germline CDR1 reads SGHRS; CDR2 reads YFSETQ. J lost 4 bases, V lost 4 bases, and 15 bases had no gene match. This CDR3 spans 17 amino acids. The CDR3 bases are TGCGCCAGCAGCCTTGGAAGGACAGGGCTGCGGAGCACTGAAGCTTTCTTT. It specifies CASSLGRTGLRSTEAFF.

This clonotype was counted ten times or more. This chain links TRBV13 with TRBJ2-1; 9 bases are shared with TRBD1. CDR1 and CDR2 (germline): PRHDT, FYEKMQ (reference sequence). The CDR3 contains 16 residues. Germline trimming cut 4 bases from V and 5 bases from J; bases unmatched to any gene: 9. In DNA, the CDR3 is TGTGCCAGCAGCTCTAGTACAGGGGGCGTCCACAATGAGCAGTTCTTC. Translation: CASSSSTGGVHNEQFF.

This clonotype was recorded at least ten times. The rearrangement joins TRBV6-6 to TRBJ2-5, with D perhaps assigned TRBD1 or TRBD2 (6 bases each). Germline assignment: CDR1 MNHNY and CDR2 SVGAGI (reference sequence). The CDR3 extends over 14 amino acids. V gave up 2 bases and J gave up 4 bases, with 11 bases separating them. Here the CDR3 reads CASSYGGRGETQYF. Written as DNA, the CDR3 is TGTGCCAGCAGTTACGGGGGGCGGGGAGAGACCCAGTACTTC.

The chain is built from TRBV19 and TRBJ2-7; the D call may be TRBD1 or TRBD2 (7 bases each). Trimming took off 5 bases at V and 0 bases at J, with 17 bases between the two ends. The V gene's germline CDR1 is LNHDA and CDR2 SQIVND (reference sequence). The CDR3 covers 16 residues. The CDR3: CASSGRGGPSSYEQYF. The CDR3 bases are TGTGCCAGTAGTGGCAGGGGGGGACCCTCCTCCTACGAGCAGTACTTC.

This clonotype turned up a few times. The chain uses TRBV20-1 and TRBJ2-7, with 9 bases lining up with TRBD2. The CDR3 runs to 13 residues. CDR1 and CDR2 from the germline V gene are DFQATT and SNEGSKA (reference sequence). After removal of 5 bases from V and 4 bases from J, the junction contained 6 bases not matched to a gene. The CDR3 sequence is CSAVAGVGYEQYF. CDR3 DNA sequence: TGCAGTGCTGTAGCGGGAGTTGGGTACGAGCAGTACTTC.

V usage is TRBV12-3 or TRBV12-4 and J usage is TRBJ1-1; 12 nucleotides match TRBD1. The trim removed 3 bases at V and 4 bases at J, leaving 6 bases unmatched. The length of the CDR3 is 16 residues. CDR3 DNA sequence: TGTGCCAGCAGTTTGGGACAGGGGGCCGCGGGCACTGAAGCTTTCTTT. The encoded protein is CASSLGQGAAGTEAFF.

This chain links TRBV7-2 with TRBJ2-3; 8 nucleotides match TRBD2. Trimming cost V 0 bases and J 2 bases; bases outside gene matches: 4. This CDR3 is built from 16 residues. CDR1 and CDR2 (germline): SGHTA, FQGNSA. The CDR3 DNA reads as TGTGCCAGCAGCTTAGCCGGGACTAGGGCCACAGATACGCAGTATTTT. This translates into CASSLAGTRATDTQYF.

Many counts were recorded for this clonotype. The chain combines TRBV20-1 with TRBJ2-3; 8 bases agree with TRBD2. The CDR3 has 14 residues. Germline lookup yields CDR1 DFQATT and CDR2 SNEGSKA (reference sequence). V shed 6 bases, J shed 2 bases, and the junction held 7 bases outside the gene matches. The CDR3 sequence is CSAGGGTLTDTQYF. The CDR3 DNA reads as TGCAGTGCCGGGGGGGGGACTCTCACAGATACGCAGTATTTT.

This clonotype was recorded at least ten times. The rearrangement joins TRBV12-3 or TRBV12-4 to TRBJ2-5, with a possible D match to TRBD1 (5 bases). The CDR3 sequence is 15 residues long. Trimming removed 0 bases at V and 2 bases at J, with 10 bases between. CDR3 sequence (DNA): TGTGCCAGCAGTTTAGCGGCAGGGATGCAAGAGACCCAGTACTTC. This translates into CASSLAAGMQETQYF.

In this sample, this clonotype turned up a few times. The chain uses TRBV10-3 and TRBJ2-1; D unclear. CDR3 length: 14 amino acids. V was shortened by 4 bases and J by 7 bases, with 14 bases between the two germline ends. The germline gives CDR1 ENHRY, CDR2 SYGVKD. The CDR3 reads CAISARAFRNEQFF. CDR3 bases: TGTGCCATCAGTGCTAGGGCTTTTAGGAATGAGCAGTTCTTC.

This clonotype was seen at least ten times. The chain links TRBV13 to TRBJ2-7, with D tentatively TRBD1 or TRBD2 (5 bases each). The CDR3 is 12 residues long. The V gene's germline CDR1 is PRHDT and CDR2 FYEKMQ (reference sequence). Between the trimmed V and J ends, which lost 0 bases and 6 bases, there was a span of 6 bases. CDR3 region: CASSLGGTEQYF. The CDR3 region has the DNA TGTGCCAGCAGCTTAGGGGGGACCGAGCAGTACTTC.

This clonotype appeared many times. V usage is TRBV27 and J usage is TRBJ1-2, with D maybe TRBD1 (5 bases). Germline CDR1 reads MNHEY; CDR2 reads SMNVEV (reference sequence). The CDR3 runs 15 residues. With 5 bases removed from V and 2 bases from J, the gap between germline ends came to 15 bases. The CDR3 sequence is CASSSRGAGNYGYTF. The CDR3 DNA follows: TGTGCCAGCAGTAGTCGAGGGGCAGGGAACTATGGCTACACCTTC.

Notes on this clonotype: A much larger clonotype is one base distant, so this may be a read error. V is TRBV20-1 and J is TRBJ2-7; tentative D call: TRBD2 (5 bases). The better agreement between TRBJ2-1 and the DNA end casts doubt on the J call. CDR1 and CDR2 from the germline V gene are DFQATT and SNEGSKA (reference sequence). This CDR3 is built from 12 residues. DNA for the CDR3: TGCAGTGCTGAGGGCAGCTCCTACGAGCAGTTCTTC. Translation: CSAEGSSYEQFF.